These T cell receptor beta chains were read from a single sample in a study of response to subunit inactivated influenza vaccine. One entry per CDR3 protein, called by TCRdb with MiXCR from the RT-PCR reads. The sample includes 500,000 or so distinct CDR3 sequences, more than 15% of them seen just once. Sequencing was performed on CD4+ T cells sorted from PBMCs, taken less than 30 months after vaccination. The receptors here all came from a man in his fifties or sixties who received an inactivated influenza vaccine. The CDR3 runs from the conserved cysteine through the conserved F or W. Fields, in order: clone size, D gene, J gene, V gene, CDR3 length, CDR3 protein, CDR3 DNA. A D gene is named only where the DNA matches it firmly. Where a row states a size, it is once, few, many or the class of an expanded clone; other rows omit it.

abundance: few
d_gene: -
j_gene: TRBJ2-7
v_gene: TRBV6-2/TRBV6-3
len: 14
CDR3aa: CASSLLQDTYEQYF
CDR3nt: TGTGCCAGCAGCCTGTTACAGGACACCTACGAGCAGTACTTC

abundance: few
d_gene: -
j_gene: TRBJ2-1
v_gene: TRBV10-3
len: 14
CDR3aa: CAIGGPPSYNEQFF
CDR3nt: TGTGCCATCGGGGGACCCCCCTCCTACAATGAGCAGTTCTTC

abundance: many
d_gene: -
j_gene: TRBJ1-2
v_gene: TRBV11-2
len: 15
CDR3aa: CASSPSHGAGYGYTF
CDR3nt: TGTGCCAGCAGCCCCTCCCACGGGGCGGGCTATGGCTACACCTTC

abundance: -
d_gene: -
j_gene: TRBJ2-1
v_gene: TRBV18
len: 13
CDR3aa: CASSPYLSNEQFF
CDR3nt: TGTGCCAGCTCACCTTATCTTTCCAATGAGCAGTTCTTC

abundance: many
d_gene: -
j_gene: TRBJ2-1
v_gene: TRBV12-3/TRBV12-4
len: 13
CDR3aa: CASRRSRLDEQFF
CDR3nt: TGTGCCAGCAGACGCTCGAGGTTAGATGAGCAGTTCTTC

abundance: -
d_gene: -
j_gene: TRBJ1-1
v_gene: TRBV11-2
len: 13
CDR3aa: CASSLVEGLEAFF
CDR3nt: TGTGCCAGCAGCTTAGTCGAGGGGTTAGAAGCTTTCTTT

abundance: few
d_gene: TRBD1
j_gene: TRBJ1-3
v_gene: TRBV6-1
len: 15
CDR3aa: CASSQDRFSGNTIYF
CDR3nt: TGTGCCAGCAGCCAGGACAGGTTCTCTGGAAACACCATATATTTT

abundance: -
d_gene: TRBD1
j_gene: TRBJ2-5
v_gene: TRBV7-9
len: 14
CDR3aa: CASSPGQGIETLYF
CDR3nt: TGTGCCAGCAGCCCTGGACAGGGAATAGAGACCCTGTACTTC

abundance: many
d_gene: -
j_gene: TRBJ1-2
v_gene: TRBV7-2
len: 13
CDR3aa: CASSGDRTLVSTF
CDR3nt: TGTGCCAGCAGCGGCGACAGGACATTGGTCTCCACCTTC

abundance: few
d_gene: -
j_gene: TRBJ1-5
v_gene: TRBV20-1
len: 13
CDR3aa: CSARTFSNQPQHF
CDR3nt: TGCAGTGCTAGGACATTTAGCAATCAGCCCCAGCATTTT

abundance: few
d_gene: TRBD1
j_gene: TRBJ1-5
v_gene: TRBV20-1
len: 14
CDR3aa: CSYAGQGRGQPQHF
CDR3nt: TGCAGTTACGCGGGACAGGGACGCGGTCAGCCCCAGCATTTT

abundance: few
d_gene: -
j_gene: TRBJ1-4
v_gene: TRBV4-2
len: 15
CDR3aa: CASSQDQGEYEKLFF
CDR3nt: TGTGCCAGCAGTCAAGATCAGGGTGAATATGAAAAACTGTTTTTT

abundance: -
d_gene: -
j_gene: TRBJ1-6
v_gene: TRBV10-3
len: 14
CDR3aa: CAIRPNTRDSPLHF
CDR3nt: TGTGCCATCAGACCGAACACAAGGGATTCACCCCTCCACTTT

abundance: few
d_gene: TRBD1
j_gene: TRBJ1-1
v_gene: TRBV7-2
len: 14
CDR3aa: CASSRGDRNTEAFF
CDR3nt: TGTGCCAGCAGCCGAGGGGACAGGAACACTGAAGCTTTCTTT

abundance: many
d_gene: -
j_gene: TRBJ1-2
v_gene: TRBV12-3/TRBV12-4
len: 12
CDR3aa: CASSKDGYGYTF
CDR3nt: TGTGCCAGCAGCAAAGACGGATATGGCTACACCTTC

abundance: -
d_gene: -
j_gene: TRBJ1-4
v_gene: TRBV20-1
len: 13
CDR3aa: CSATGTHNEKLFF
CDR3nt: TGCAGTGCTACAGGGACACATAATGAAAAACTGTTTTTT

abundance: -
d_gene: TRBD1
j_gene: TRBJ2-3
v_gene: TRBV7-2
len: 16
CDR3aa: CASSLTRQGRTDTQYF
CDR3nt: TGTGCCAGCAGCTTAACCCGACAGGGACGCACAGATACGCAGTATTTT

abundance: many
d_gene: TRBD1
j_gene: TRBJ2-7
v_gene: TRBV12-3/TRBV12-4
len: 13
CDR3aa: CASTLGQGYEQYF
CDR3nt: TGTGCCAGCACTCTGGGACAGGGCTACGAGCAGTACTTC

abundance: -
d_gene: -
j_gene: TRBJ2-6
v_gene: TRBV7-2
len: 13
CDR3aa: CASRHSGANVLTF
CDR3nt: TGTGCCAGCCGGCACTCTGGGGCCAACGTCCTGACTTTC

abundance: few
d_gene: -
j_gene: TRBJ1-1
v_gene: TRBV12-3/TRBV12-4
len: 18
CDR3aa: CASSLIGGRWENHTEAFF
CDR3nt: TGTGCCAGCAGTTTAATTGGGGGGCGATGGGAGAATCACACTGAAGCTTTCTTT

abundance: -
d_gene: -
j_gene: TRBJ2-2
v_gene: TRBV7-2
len: 16
CDR3aa: CASSPKGRPNTGELFF
CDR3nt: TGTGCCAGCAGCCCCAAGGGCAGGCCGAACACCGGGGAGCTGTTTTTT

abundance: many
d_gene: -
j_gene: TRBJ1-1
v_gene: TRBV12-3/TRBV12-4
len: 13
CDR3aa: CASSDQGNTEAFF
CDR3nt: TGTGCCAGCAGTGACCAGGGGAACACTGAAGCTTTCTTT

abundance: -
d_gene: -
j_gene: TRBJ1-1
v_gene: TRBV12-3/TRBV12-4
len: 13
CDR3aa: CASTGPENTEAFF
CDR3nt: TGTGCCAGCACGGGTCCGGAGAACACTGAAGCTTTCTTT

abundance: few
d_gene: TRBD1
j_gene: TRBJ2-7
v_gene: TRBV7-2
len: 14
CDR3aa: CASSLAQTGSEQYF
CDR3nt: TGTGCCAGCAGCTTAGCCCAGACAGGGTCCGAGCAGTACTTC

abundance: -
d_gene: -
j_gene: TRBJ1-6
v_gene: TRBV7-8
len: 18
CDR3aa: CASSSRTAVSSYNSPLHF
CDR3nt: TGTGCCAGCAGCTCGCGAACGGCAGTTAGCTCCTATAATTCACCCCTCCACTTT

abundance: many
d_gene: -
j_gene: TRBJ1-1
v_gene: TRBV24-1
len: 13
CDR3aa: CATSDLSGRAAFF
CDR3nt: TGTGCCACCAGTGATTTGTCCGGCAGAGCAGCTTTCTTT

abundance: -
d_gene: -
j_gene: TRBJ2-5
v_gene: TRBV9
len: 14
CDR3aa: CASSDRGSEETQYF
CDR3nt: TGTGCCAGCAGCGACCGAGGATCGGAAGAGACCCAGTACTTC

abundance: -
d_gene: -
j_gene: TRBJ1-4
v_gene: TRBV6-1
len: 14
CDR3aa: CASSPRSLGEKLFF
CDR3nt: TGTGCCAGCAGTCCCAGGTCCCTCGGGGAAAAACTGTTTTTT

abundance: few
d_gene: -
j_gene: TRBJ2-7
v_gene: TRBV12-3/TRBV12-4
len: 12
CDR3aa: CASRFGLRPQYF
CDR3nt: TGTGCCAGCAGATTCGGATTACGACCGCAGTACTTC

abundance: many
d_gene: -
j_gene: TRBJ1-1
v_gene: TRBV4-3
len: 13
CDR3aa: CASSQGGNTEAFF
CDR3nt: TGCGCCAGCAGCCAAGGGGGGAACACTGAAGCTTTCTTT

abundance: few
d_gene: -
j_gene: TRBJ2-2
v_gene: TRBV12-3/TRBV12-4
len: 13
CDR3aa: CASKNREAGELFF
CDR3nt: TGTGCCAGCAAGAACAGGGAGGCCGGGGAGCTGTTTTTT

abundance: few
d_gene: TRBD2
j_gene: TRBJ2-3
v_gene: TRBV5-1
len: 18
CDR3aa: CASSLAGPLAVNTDTQYF
CDR3nt: TGCGCCAGCAGCTTGGCGGGCCCGCTAGCGGTGAACACAGATACGCAGTATTTT

abundance: many
d_gene: TRBD2
j_gene: TRBJ2-7
v_gene: TRBV30
len: 13
CDR3aa: CALTSGSHYEQYF
CDR3nt: TGTGCCTTGACTAGCGGGAGTCATTACGAGCAGTACTTC

abundance: few
d_gene: -
j_gene: TRBJ2-5
v_gene: TRBV5-1
len: 13
CDR3aa: CASSLVAGETQYF
CDR3nt: TGCGCCAGCAGCTTGGTGGCAGGAGAGACCCAGTACTTC

abundance: -
d_gene: -
j_gene: TRBJ2-4
v_gene: TRBV29-1
len: 18
CDR3aa: CSVEDGTHRVGAKNIQYF
CDR3nt: TGCAGCGTTGAAGATGGGACCCACAGGGTCGGAGCCAAAAACATTCAGTACTTC

abundance: many
d_gene: -
j_gene: TRBJ2-7
v_gene: TRBV12-3/TRBV12-4
len: 14
CDR3aa: CASSLPGTVYEQYF
CDR3nt: TGTGCCAGCAGTTTACCCGGGACGGTCTACGAGCAGTACTTC

abundance: few
d_gene: -
j_gene: TRBJ2-2
v_gene: TRBV9
len: 16
CDR3aa: CASSPPGKSNTGELFF
CDR3nt: TGTGCCAGCAGCCCTCCGGGAAAATCTAACACCGGGGAGCTGTTTTTT

abundance: many
d_gene: -
j_gene: TRBJ1-1
v_gene: TRBV20-1
len: 13
CDR3aa: CSARGGGYSEAFF
CDR3nt: TGCAGTGCAAGAGGGGGTGGCTACTCTGAAGCTTTCTTT

abundance: few
d_gene: -
j_gene: TRBJ2-7
v_gene: TRBV2
len: 15
CDR3aa: CASSVKRDSSYEQYF
CDR3nt: TGTGCCAGCAGTGTCAAGCGGGACAGCTCCTACGAGCAGTACTTC

abundance: few
d_gene: -
j_gene: TRBJ2-1
v_gene: TRBV5-1
len: 15
CDR3aa: CASSLDGVPPGEQFF
CDR3nt: TGCGCCAGCAGCTTGGATGGGGTTCCTCCTGGGGAGCAGTTCTTC

abundance: many
d_gene: -
j_gene: TRBJ1-4
v_gene: TRBV28
len: 16
CDR3aa: CASSSASGGRNEKLFF
CDR3nt: TGTGCCAGCAGTTCCGCCTCCGGGGGGCGGAATGAAAAACTGTTTTTT

abundance: few
d_gene: -
j_gene: TRBJ1-3
v_gene: TRBV12-3/TRBV12-4
len: 14
CDR3aa: CASRLDSSGNTIYF
CDR3nt: TGTGCCAGCAGGCTTGACTCCTCTGGAAACACCATATATTTT

abundance: few
d_gene: -
j_gene: TRBJ2-7
v_gene: TRBV5-1
len: 13
CDR3aa: CASSFGKGYEQYF
CDR3nt: TGCGCCAGCAGCTTCGGAAAGGGCTACGAGCAGTACTTC

abundance: -
d_gene: -
j_gene: TRBJ1-5
v_gene: TRBV5-1
len: 15
CDR3aa: CASSLDGWGNQPQHF
CDR3nt: TGCGCCAGCAGCTTGGACGGGTGGGGCAATCAGCCCCAGCATTTT

abundance: few
d_gene: TRBD1
j_gene: TRBJ1-4
v_gene: TRBV7-9
len: 13
CDR3aa: CASSPGTVEKLFF
CDR3nt: TGTGCCAGCAGCCCAGGGACAGTTGAAAAACTGTTTTTT

abundance: once
d_gene: -
j_gene: TRBJ2-2
v_gene: TRBV29-1
len: 13
CDR3aa: CSVARDATGELFF
CDR3nt: TGCAGCGTTGCCAGGGATGCCACCGGGGAGCTGTTTTTT

abundance: -
d_gene: -
j_gene: TRBJ2-1
v_gene: TRBV21-1
len: 16
CDR3aa: CAKHSCPGRARNEQFF
CDR3nt: TGTGCCAAGCACTCGTGTCCCGGGAGAGCGAGGAATGAGCAGTTCTTC

abundance: -
d_gene: TRBD2
j_gene: TRBJ2-3
v_gene: TRBV10-3
len: 18
CDR3aa: CAIRTSGTSGTSTDTQYF
CDR3nt: TGTGCCATCAGAACGTCAGGGACTAGCGGGACTAGCACAGATACGCAGTATTTT

abundance: -
d_gene: TRBD2
j_gene: TRBJ2-5
v_gene: TRBV7-2
len: 17
CDR3aa: CASSPPGLAGGLETQYF
CDR3nt: TGTGCCAGCAGCCCGCCGGGGCTAGCGGGGGGATTAGAGACCCAGTACTTC

abundance: -
d_gene: -
j_gene: TRBJ2-3
v_gene: TRBV24-1
len: 16
CDR3aa: CATSDPGSGSTDTQYF
CDR3nt: TGTGCCACCAGTGATCCCGGGAGCGGCAGCACAGATACGCAGTATTTT

abundance: many
d_gene: TRBD1
j_gene: TRBJ2-3
v_gene: TRBV12-3/TRBV12-4
len: 12
CDR3aa: CASSSRQGTQYF
CDR3nt: TGTGCCAGCAGTTCACGACAGGGGACGCAGTATTTT

abundance: -
d_gene: -
j_gene: TRBJ1-1
v_gene: TRBV27
len: 12
CDR3aa: CASSLSRPEAFF
CDR3nt: TGTGCCAGCAGCTTAAGCAGGCCCGAAGCTTTCTTT

abundance: -
d_gene: -
j_gene: TRBJ2-7
v_gene: TRBV28
len: 17
CDR3aa: CASSFTSPSGESYEQYF
CDR3nt: TGTGCCAGCAGTTTCACATCCCCATCAGGAGAATCCTACGAGCAGTACTTC

abundance: -
d_gene: TRBD1
j_gene: TRBJ2-7
v_gene: TRBV28
len: 15
CDR3aa: CASSLLSRGQDEQYF
CDR3nt: TGTGCCAGCAGTTTACTCTCCAGGGGGCAGGACGAGCAGTACTTC

abundance: once
d_gene: -
j_gene: TRBJ1-6
v_gene: TRBV12-2
len: 19
CDR3aa: CASRFEGGSFGPYNSPLHF
CDR3nt: TGTGCAAGTCGCTTCGAGGGAGGTTCGTTTGGTCCCTATAATTCACCCCTCCACTTT

abundance: few
d_gene: -
j_gene: TRBJ1-5
v_gene: TRBV20-1
len: 14
CDR3aa: CSARRPYSNQPQHF
CDR3nt: TGCAGTGCTAGGAGACCGTATAGCAATCAGCCCCAGCATTTT

abundance: many
d_gene: -
j_gene: TRBJ1-1
v_gene: TRBV29-1
len: 12
CDR3aa: CSVSWAGTEAFF
CDR3nt: TGCAGCGTCTCGTGGGCCGGCACTGAAGCTTTCTTT

abundance: few
d_gene: -
j_gene: TRBJ2-2
v_gene: TRBV10-3
len: 15
CDR3aa: CAISESPGGTGELFF
CDR3nt: TGTGCCATCAGTGAGTCGCCCGGTGGGACCGGGGAGCTGTTTTTT

abundance: few
d_gene: -
j_gene: TRBJ1-3
v_gene: TRBV9
len: 15
CDR3aa: CASSSQTGSGNTIYF
CDR3nt: TGTGCCAGCAGCAGCCAGACAGGATCTGGAAACACCATATATTTT

abundance: many
d_gene: TRBD2
j_gene: TRBJ2-4
v_gene: TRBV3-1
len: 16
CDR3aa: CASSQSSGGPKNIQYF
CDR3nt: TGTGCCAGCAGCCAATCTAGCGGGGGTCCCAAAAACATTCAGTACTTC